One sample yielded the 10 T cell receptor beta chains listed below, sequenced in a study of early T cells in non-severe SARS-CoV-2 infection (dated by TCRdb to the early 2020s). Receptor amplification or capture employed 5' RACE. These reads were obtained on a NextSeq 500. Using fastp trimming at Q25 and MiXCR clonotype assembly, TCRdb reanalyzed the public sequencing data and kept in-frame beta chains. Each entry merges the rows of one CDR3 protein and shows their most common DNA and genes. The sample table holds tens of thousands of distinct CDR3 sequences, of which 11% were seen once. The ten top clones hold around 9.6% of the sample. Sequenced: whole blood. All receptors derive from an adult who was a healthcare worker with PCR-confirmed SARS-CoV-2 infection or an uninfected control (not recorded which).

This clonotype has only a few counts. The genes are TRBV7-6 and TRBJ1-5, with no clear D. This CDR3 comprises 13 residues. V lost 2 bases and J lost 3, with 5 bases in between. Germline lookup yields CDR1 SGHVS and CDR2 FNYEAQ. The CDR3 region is CASSLSNNQPQHF. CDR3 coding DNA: TGTGCCAGCAGCTTAAGTAACAATCAGCCCCAGCATTTT.

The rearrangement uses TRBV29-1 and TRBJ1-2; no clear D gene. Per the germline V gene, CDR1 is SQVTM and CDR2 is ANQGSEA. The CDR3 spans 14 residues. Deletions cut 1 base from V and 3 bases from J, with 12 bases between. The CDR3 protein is CSVEGVNSYYGYTF. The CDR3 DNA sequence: TGCAGCGTTGAAGGGGTTAACAGCTACTATGGCTACACCTTC. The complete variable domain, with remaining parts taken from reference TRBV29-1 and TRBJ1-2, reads SAVISQKPSRDICQRGTSLTIQCQVDSQVTMMFWYRQQPGQSLTLIATANQGSEATYESGFVIDKFPISRPNLTFSTLTVSNMSPEDSSIYLCSVEGVNSYYGYTFGSGTRLTVV.

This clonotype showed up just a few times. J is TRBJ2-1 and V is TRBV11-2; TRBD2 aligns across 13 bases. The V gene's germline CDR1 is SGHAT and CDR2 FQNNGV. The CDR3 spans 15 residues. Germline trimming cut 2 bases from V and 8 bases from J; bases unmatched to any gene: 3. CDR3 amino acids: CASSLRTSGSYEQFF. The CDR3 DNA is TGTGCCAGCAGCTTACGGACTAGCGGGAGCTATGAGCAGTTCTTC.

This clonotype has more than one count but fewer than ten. For the CDR3, the DNA is TGTGCCAGCGGGAACAGGGGTACCTACGAGCAGTACTTC. It translates to CASGNRGTYEQYF. This chain links TRBV12-3 or TRBV12-4 with TRBJ2-7; TRBD1 agrees at 7 bases. This CDR3 has 13 residues. V shed 8 bases, J shed 2 bases, and the junction held 6 bases outside the gene matches.

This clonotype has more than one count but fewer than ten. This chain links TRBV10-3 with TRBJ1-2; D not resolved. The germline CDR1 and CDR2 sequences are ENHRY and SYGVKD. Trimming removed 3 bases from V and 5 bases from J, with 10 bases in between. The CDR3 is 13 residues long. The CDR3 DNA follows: TGTGCCATCAGTGAAGACATTTTATATGGCTACACCTTC. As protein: CAISEDILYGYTF.

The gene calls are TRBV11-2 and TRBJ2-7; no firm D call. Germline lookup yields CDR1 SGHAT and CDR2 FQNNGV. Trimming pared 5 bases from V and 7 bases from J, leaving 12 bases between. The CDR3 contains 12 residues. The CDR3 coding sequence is TGTGCCAGCAGCCCTCAGGCGAGTGAGCAGTACTTC. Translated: CASSPQASEQYF. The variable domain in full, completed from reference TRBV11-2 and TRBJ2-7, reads EAGVAQSPRYKIIEKRQSVAFWCNPISGHATLYWYQQILGQGPKLLIQFQNNGVVDDSQLPKDRFSAERLKGVDSTLKIQPAKLEDSAVYLCASSPQASEQYFGPGTRLTVT.

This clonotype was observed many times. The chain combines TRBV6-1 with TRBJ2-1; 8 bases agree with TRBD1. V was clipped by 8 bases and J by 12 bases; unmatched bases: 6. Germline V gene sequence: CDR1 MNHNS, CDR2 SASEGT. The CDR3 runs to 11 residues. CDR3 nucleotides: TGTGCCAGCTTCCGGACAGGGTGGCAGTTCTTC. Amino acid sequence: CASFRTGWQFF.

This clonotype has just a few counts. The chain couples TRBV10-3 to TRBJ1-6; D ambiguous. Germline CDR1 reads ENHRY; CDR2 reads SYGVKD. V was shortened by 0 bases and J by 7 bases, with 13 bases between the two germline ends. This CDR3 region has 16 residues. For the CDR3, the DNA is TGTGCCATCAGTGAGTCGTCGGGGTCTCTGAATTCACCCCTCCACTTT. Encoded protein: CAISESSGSLNSPLHF.

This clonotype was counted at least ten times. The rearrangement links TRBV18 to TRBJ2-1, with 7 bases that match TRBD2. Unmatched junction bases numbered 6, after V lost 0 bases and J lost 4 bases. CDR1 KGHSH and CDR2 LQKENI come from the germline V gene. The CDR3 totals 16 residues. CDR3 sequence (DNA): TGTGCCAGCTCACCACCGAACCTAGCGGCATACAATGAGCAGTTCTTC. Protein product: CASSPPNLAAYNEQFF.

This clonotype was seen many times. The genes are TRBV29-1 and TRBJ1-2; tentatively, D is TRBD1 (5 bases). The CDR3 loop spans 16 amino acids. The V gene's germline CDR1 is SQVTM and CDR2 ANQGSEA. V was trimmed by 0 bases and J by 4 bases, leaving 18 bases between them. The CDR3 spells CSVEEEWRGRGYGYTF. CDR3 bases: TGCAGCGTTGAAGAGGAGTGGAGGGGACGGGGCTATGGCTACACCTTC. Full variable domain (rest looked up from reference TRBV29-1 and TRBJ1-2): SAVISQKPSRDICQRGTSLTIQCQVDSQVTMMFWYRQQPGQSLTLIATANQGSEATYESGFVIDKFPISRPNLTFSTLTVSNMSPEDSSIYLCSVEEEWRGRGYGYTFGSGTRLTVV.